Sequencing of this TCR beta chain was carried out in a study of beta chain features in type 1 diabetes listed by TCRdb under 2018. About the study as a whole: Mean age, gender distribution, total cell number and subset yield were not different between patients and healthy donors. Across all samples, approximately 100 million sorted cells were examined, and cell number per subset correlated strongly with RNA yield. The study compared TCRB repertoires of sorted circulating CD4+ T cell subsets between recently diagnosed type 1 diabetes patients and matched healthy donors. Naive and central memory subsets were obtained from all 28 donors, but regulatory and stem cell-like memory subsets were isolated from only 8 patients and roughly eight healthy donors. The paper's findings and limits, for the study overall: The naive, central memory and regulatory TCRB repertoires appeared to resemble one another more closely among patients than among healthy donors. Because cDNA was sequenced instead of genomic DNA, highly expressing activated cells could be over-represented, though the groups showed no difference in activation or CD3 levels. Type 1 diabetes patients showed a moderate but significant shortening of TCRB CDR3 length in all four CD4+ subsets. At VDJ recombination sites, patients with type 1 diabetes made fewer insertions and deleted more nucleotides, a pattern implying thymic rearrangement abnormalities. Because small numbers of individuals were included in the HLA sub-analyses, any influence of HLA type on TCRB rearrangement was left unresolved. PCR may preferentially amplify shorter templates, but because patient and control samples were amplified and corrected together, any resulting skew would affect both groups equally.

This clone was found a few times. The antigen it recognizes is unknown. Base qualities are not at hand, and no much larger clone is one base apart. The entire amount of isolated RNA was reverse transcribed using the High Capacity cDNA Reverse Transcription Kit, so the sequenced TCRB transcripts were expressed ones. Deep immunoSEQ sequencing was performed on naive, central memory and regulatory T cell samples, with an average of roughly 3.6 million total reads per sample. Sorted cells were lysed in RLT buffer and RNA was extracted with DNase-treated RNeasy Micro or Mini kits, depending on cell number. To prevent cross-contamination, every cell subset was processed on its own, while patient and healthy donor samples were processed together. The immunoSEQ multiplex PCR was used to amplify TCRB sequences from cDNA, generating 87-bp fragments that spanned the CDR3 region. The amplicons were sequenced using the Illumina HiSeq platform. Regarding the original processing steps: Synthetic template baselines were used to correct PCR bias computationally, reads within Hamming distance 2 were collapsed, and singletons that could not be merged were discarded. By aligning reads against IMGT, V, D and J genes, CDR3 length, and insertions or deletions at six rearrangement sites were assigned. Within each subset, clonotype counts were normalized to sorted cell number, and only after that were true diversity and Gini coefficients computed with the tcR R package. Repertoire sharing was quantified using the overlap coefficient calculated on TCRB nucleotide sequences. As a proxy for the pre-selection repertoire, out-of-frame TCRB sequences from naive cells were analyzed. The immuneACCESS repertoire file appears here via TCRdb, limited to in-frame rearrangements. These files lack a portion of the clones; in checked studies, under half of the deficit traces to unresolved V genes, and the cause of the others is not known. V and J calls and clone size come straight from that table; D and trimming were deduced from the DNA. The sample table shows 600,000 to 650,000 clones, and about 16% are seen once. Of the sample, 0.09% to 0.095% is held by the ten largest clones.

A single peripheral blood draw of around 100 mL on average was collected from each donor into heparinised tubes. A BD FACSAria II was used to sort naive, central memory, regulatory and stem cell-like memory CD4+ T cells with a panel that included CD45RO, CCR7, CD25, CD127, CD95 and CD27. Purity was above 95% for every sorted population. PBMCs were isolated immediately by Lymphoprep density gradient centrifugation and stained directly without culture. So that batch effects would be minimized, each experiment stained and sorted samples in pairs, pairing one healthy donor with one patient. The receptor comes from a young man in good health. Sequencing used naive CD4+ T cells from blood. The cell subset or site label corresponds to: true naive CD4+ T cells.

The nucleotide sequence is given as TGTGCCATCACTGGGGGGGCCCTCTACACCTTC. This translates into CAITGGALYTF. The chain employs TRBV10-3 and TRBJ1-2; TRBD1 is a weak D gene call, 6 bases matching. V drops 7 bases and J drops 10 bases, leaving 13 bases in between. The CDR1 and CDR2 encoded by the germline V gene are ENHRY and SYGVKD. The CDR3 spans 11 residues, from the cysteine through the phenylalanine. The only DNA kept is the CDR3, 33 bases in frame from the first base.